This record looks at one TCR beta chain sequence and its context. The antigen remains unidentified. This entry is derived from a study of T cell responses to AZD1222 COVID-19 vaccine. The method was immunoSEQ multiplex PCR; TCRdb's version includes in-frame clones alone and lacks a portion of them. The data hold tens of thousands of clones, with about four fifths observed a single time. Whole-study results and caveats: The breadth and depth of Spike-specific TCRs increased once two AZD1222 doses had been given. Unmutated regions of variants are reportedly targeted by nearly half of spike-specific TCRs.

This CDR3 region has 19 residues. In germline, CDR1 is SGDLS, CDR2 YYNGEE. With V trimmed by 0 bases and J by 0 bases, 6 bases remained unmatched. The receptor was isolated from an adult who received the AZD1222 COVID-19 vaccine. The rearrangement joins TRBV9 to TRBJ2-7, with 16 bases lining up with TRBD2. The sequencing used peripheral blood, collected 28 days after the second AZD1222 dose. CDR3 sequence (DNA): TGTGCCAGCAGCGTAGCCGGGACTAGCGGGAGGGCGAGCTCCTACGAGCAGTACTTC. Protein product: CASSVAGTSGRASSYEQYF.